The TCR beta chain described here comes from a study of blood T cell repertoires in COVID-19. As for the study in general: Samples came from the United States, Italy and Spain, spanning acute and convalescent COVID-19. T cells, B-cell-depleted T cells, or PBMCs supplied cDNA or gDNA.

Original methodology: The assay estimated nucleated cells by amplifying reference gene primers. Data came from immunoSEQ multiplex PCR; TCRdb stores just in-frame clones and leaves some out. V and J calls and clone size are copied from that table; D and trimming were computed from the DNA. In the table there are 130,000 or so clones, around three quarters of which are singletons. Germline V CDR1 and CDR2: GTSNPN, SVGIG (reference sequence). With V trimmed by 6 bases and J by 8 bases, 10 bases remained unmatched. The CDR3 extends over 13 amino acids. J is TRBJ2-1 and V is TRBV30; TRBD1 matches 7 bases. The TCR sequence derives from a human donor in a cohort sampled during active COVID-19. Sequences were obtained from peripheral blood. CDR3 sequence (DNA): TGTGCCTGCAAACTACAGGGGCGCTATGAGCAGTTCTTC. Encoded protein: CACKLQGRYEQFF.